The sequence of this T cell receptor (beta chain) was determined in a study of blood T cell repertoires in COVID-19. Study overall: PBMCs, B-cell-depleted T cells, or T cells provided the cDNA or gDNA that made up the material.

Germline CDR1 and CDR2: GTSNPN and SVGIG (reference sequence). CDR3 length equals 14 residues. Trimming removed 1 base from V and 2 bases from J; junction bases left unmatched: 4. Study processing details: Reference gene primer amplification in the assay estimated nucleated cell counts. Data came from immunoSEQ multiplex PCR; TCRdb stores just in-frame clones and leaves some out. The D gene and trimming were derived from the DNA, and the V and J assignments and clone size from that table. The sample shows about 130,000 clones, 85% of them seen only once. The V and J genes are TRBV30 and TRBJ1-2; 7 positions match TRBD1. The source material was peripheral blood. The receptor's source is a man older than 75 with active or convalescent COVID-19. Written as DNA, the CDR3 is TGTGCCTGGAGTGCTCCGGGACAGAACTATGGCTACACCTTC. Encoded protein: CAWSAPGQNYGYTF.